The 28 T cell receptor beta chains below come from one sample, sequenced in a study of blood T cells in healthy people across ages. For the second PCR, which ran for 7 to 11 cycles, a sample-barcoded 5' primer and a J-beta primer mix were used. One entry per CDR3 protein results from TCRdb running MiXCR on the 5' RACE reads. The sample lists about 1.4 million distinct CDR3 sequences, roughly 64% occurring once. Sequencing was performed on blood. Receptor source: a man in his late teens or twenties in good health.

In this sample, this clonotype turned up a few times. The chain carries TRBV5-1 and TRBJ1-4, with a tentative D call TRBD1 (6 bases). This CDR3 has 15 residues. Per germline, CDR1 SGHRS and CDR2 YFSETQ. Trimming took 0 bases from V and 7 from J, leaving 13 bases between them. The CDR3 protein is CASSLEQPRGEKLFF. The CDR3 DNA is TGCGCCAGCAGCTTGGAACAGCCCAGGGGTGAAAAACTGTTTTTT.

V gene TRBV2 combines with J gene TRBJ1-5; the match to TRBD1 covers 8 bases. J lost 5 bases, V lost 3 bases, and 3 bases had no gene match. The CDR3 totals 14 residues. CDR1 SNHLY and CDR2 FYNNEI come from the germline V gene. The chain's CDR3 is CASSDNRGYQPQHF. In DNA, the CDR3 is TGTGCCAGCAGTGATAACAGGGGGTATCAGCCCCAGCATTTT.

The CDR3 DNA reads TGTGCCACCAGCAGAGAAAGACAGACGTACCAAGAGACCCAGTACTTC. Its protein is CATSRERQTYQETQYF. The genes are TRBV15 and TRBJ2-5; D perhaps matches TRBD1 (5 bases). Germline V CDR1 and CDR2: LNHNV, YYDKDF (reference sequence). The CDR3 has 16 residues. Trimming shortened V by 0 bases and J by 0 bases, and 11 bases separated the two germline ends.

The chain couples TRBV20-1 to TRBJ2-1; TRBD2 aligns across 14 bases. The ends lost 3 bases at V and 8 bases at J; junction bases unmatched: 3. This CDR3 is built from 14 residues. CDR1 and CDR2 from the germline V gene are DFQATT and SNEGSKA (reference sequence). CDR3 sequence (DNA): TGCAGTGCTAGGGGGACTAGCGGGAGATATGAGCAGTTCTTC. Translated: CSARGTSGRYEQFF.

The CDR3 sequence: CASSFGRGDSTDTQYF. DNA of the CDR3: TGTGCCAGCAGCTTCGGTCGGGGGGATAGCACAGATACGCAGTATTTT. This rearrangement joins TRBV11-2 to TRBJ2-3; 7 nucleotides match TRBD2. This CDR3 contains 16 residues. Looked up from germline, CDR1 is SGHAT and CDR2 is FQNNGV. The trim removed 3 bases at V and 0 bases at J, leaving 6 bases unmatched.

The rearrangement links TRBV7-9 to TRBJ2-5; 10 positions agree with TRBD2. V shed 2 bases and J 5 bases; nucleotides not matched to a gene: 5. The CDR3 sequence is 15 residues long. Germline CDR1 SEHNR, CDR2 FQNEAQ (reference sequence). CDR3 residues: CASSLSGGALETQYF. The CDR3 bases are TGTGCCAGCAGCTTAAGCGGGGGGGCCCTTGAGACCCAGTACTTC. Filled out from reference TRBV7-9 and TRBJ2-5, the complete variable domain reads DTGVSQNPRHKITKRGQNVTFRCDPISEHNRLYWYRQTLGQGPEFLTYFQNEAQLEKSRLLSDRFSAERPKGSFSTLEIQRTEQGDSAMYLCASSLSGGALETQYFGPGTRLLVL.

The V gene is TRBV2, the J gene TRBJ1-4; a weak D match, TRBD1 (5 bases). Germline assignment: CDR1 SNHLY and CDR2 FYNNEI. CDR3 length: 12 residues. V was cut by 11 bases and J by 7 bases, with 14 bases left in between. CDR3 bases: TGTGCCGGAAGCACGAGGGGTGAAAAACTGTTTTTT. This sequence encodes CAGSTRGEKLFF.

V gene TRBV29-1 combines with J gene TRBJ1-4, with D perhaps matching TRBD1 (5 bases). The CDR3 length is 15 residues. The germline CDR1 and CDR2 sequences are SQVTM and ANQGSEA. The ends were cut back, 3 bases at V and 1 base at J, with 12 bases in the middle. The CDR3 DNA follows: TGCAGCGTTGATGGTCTCCAGGGAACTAATGAAAAACTGTTTTTT. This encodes CSVDGLQGTNEKLFF.

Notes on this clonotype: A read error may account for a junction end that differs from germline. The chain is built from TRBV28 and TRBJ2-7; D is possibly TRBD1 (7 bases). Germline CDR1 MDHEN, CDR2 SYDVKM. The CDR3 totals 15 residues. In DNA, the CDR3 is TGCGCCAGCAGCCAGGGGGGCCAGGGGTTGGACGAGCAGTACTTC. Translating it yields CASSQGGQGLDEQYF.

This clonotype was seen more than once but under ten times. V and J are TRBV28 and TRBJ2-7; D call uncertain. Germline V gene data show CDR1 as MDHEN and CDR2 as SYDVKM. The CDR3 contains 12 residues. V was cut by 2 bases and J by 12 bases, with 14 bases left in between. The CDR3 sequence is CASSLGSTASYF. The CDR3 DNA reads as TGTGCCAGCAGTTTAGGGTCGACGGCTTCGTACTTC. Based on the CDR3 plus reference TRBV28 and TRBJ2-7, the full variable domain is DVKVTQSSRYLVKRTGEKVFLECVQDMDHENMFWYRQDPGLGLRLIYFSYDVKMKEKGDIPEGYSVSREKKERFSLILESASTNQTSMYLCASSLGSTASYFGPGTRLTVT.

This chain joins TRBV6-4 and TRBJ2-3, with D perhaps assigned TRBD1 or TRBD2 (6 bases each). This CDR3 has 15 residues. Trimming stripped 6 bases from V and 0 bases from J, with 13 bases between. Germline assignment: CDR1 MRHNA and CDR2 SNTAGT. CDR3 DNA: TGTGCCAGCAGAGCACCGGGGGCTAGCACAGATACGCAGTATTTT. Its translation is CASRAPGASTDTQYF.

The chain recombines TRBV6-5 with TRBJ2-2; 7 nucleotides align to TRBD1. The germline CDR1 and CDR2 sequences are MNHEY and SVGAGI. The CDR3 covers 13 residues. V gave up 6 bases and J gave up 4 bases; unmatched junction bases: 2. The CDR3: CASSDRVTGELFF. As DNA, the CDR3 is TGTGCCAGCAGCGACAGGGTCACCGGGGAGCTGTTTTTT.

CDR3: CASSKRHEQYF. Here the CDR3 DNA reads TGTGCCAGCAGCAAAAGGCACGAGCAGTACTTC. The genes are TRBV21-1 and TRBJ2-7. TRBV21-1 is described as a pseudogene. CDR3 length: 11 amino acids.

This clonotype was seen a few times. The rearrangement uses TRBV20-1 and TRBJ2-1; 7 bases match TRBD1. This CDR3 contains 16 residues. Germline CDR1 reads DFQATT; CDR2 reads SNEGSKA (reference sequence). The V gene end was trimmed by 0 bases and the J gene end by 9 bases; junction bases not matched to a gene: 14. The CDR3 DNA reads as TGCAGTGCTAGAGACTTCCTCGGGACAGCCGTGTTTGAGCAGTTCTTC. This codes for CSARDFLGTAVFEQFF.

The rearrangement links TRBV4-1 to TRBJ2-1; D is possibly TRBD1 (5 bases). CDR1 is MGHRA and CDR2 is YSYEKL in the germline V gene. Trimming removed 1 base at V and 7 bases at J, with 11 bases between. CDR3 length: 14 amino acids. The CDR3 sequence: CASSQAWGNNEQFF. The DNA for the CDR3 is TGCGCCAGCAGCCAAGCCTGGGGCAATAATGAGCAGTTCTTC.

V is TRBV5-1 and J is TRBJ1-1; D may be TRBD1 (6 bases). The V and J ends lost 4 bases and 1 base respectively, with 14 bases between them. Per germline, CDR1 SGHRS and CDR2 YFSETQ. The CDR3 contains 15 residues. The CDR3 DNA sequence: TGCGCCAGCAGCACGGCGACAGGTGGGAACACTGAAGCTTTCTTT. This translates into CASSTATGGNTEAFF.

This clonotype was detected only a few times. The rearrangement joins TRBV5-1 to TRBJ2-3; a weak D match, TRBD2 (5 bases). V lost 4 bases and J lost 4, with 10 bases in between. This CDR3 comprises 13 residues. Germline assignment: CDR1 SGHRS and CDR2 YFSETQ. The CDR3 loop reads CASSKRTADTQYF. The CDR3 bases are TGCGCCAGCAGCAAGAGGACTGCAGATACGCAGTATTTT.

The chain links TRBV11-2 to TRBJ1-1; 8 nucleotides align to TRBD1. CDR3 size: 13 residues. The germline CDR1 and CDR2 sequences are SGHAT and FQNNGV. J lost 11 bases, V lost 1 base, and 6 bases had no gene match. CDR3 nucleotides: TGTGCCAGCAGCTTAGTCAGGGGGCAGGTCGCTTTCTTT. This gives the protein CASSLVRGQVAFF.

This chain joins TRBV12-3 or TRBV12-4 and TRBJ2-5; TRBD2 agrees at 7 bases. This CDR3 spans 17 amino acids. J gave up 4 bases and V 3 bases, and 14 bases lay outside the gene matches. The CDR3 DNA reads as TGTGCCAGCAGTTTTTCGCCAGCGGGGTTCCCCCGAGAGACCCAGTACTTC. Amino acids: CASSFSPAGFPRETQYF.

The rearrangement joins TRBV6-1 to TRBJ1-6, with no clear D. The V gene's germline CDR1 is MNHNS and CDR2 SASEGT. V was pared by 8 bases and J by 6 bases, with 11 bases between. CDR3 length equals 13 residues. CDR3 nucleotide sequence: TGTGCCAGCTCACCAGACGGTAATTCACCCCTCCACTTT. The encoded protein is CASSPDGNSPLHF.

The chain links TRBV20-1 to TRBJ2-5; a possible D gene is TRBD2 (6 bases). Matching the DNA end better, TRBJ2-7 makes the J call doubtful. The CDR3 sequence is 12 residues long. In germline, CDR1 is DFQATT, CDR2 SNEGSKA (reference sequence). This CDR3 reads CSAEGRDYEQYF. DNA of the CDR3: TGCAGTGCGGAGGGCAGGGACTACGAGCAGTACTTC.

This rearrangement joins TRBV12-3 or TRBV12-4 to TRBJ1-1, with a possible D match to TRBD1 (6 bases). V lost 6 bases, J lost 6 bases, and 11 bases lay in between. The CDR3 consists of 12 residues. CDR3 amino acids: CASRGTGPEAFF. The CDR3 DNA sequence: TGTGCCAGCAGGGGCACAGGGCCTGAAGCTTTCTTT.

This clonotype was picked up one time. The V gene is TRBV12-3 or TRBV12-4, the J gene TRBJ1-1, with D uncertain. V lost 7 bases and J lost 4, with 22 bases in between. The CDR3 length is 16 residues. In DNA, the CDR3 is TGTGCCAGCACATCACCGGCGCAGAAATCACGCACTGAAGCTTTCTTT. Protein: CASTSPAQKSRTEAFF.

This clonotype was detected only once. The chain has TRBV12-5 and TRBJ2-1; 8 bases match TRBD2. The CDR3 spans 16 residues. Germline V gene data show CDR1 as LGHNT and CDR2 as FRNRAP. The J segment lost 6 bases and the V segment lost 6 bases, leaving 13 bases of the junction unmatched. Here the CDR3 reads CASGGEGERGINEQFF. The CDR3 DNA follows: TGTGCTAGTGGCGGGGAAGGAGAGCGGGGGATCAATGAGCAGTTCTTC.

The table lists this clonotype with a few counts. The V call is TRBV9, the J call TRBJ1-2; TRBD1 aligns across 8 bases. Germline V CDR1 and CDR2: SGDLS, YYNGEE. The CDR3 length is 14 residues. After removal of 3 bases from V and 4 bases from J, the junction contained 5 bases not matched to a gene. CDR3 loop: CASSADRAGYGYTF. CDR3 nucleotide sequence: TGTGCCAGCAGCGCGGACAGGGCAGGCTATGGCTACACCTTC.

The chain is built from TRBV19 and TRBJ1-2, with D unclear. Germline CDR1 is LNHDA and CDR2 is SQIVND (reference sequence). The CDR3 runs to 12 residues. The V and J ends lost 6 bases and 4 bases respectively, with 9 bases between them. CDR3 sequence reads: CASRGGTYGYTF. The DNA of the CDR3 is TGTGCCAGTAGGGGCGGAACCTATGGCTACACCTTC.

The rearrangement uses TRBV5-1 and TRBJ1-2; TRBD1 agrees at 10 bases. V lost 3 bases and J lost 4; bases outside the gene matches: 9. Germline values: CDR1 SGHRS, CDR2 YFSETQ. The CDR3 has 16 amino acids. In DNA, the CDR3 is TGCGCCAGCAGCTCCACCGGGACAGGGGATGCCTATGGCTACACCTTC. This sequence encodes CASSSTGTGDAYGYTF.

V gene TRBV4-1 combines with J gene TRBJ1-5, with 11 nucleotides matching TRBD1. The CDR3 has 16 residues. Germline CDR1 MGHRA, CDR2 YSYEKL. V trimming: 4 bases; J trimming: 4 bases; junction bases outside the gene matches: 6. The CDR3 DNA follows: TGCGCCAGCAGCCCCTGGACAGGGGGCGGAAATCAGCCCCAGCATTTT. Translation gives CASSPWTGGGNQPQHF.